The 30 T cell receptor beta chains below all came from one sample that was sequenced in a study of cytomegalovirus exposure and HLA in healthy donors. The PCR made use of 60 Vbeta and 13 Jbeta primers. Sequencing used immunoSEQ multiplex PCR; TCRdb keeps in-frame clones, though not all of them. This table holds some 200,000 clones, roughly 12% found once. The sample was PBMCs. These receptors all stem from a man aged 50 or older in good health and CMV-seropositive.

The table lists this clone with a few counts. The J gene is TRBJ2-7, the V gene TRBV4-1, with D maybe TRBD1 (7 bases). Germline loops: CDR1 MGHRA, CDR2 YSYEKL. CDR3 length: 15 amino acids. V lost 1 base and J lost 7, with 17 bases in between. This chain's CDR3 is CASSQGTKGASEQYF. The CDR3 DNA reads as TGCGCCAGCAGCCAAGGGACTAAGGGGGCGAGTGAGCAGTACTTC.

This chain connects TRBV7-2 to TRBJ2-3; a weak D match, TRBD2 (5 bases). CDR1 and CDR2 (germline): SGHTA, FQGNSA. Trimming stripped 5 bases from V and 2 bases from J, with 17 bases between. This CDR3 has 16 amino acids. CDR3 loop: CASSLGVGRNTDTQYF. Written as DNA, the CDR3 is TGTGCCAGCAGCCTCGGGGTGGGGAGAAACACAGATACGCAGTATTTT.

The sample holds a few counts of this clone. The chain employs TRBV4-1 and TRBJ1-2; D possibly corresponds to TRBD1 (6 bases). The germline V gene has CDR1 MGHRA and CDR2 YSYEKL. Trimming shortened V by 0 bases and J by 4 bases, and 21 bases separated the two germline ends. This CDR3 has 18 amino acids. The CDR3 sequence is CASSQDGRGGQDSYGYTF. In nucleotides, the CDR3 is TGCGCCAGCAGCCAAGATGGCCGCGGGGGGCAGGATAGCTATGGCTACACCTTC.

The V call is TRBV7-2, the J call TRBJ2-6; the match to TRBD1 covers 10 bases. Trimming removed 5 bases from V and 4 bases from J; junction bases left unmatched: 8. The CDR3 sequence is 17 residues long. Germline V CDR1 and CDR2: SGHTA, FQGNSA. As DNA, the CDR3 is TGTGCCAGCAGCCCGTGGGGACAGGGGTCCGGGGCCAACGTCCTGACTTTC. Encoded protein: CASSPWGQGSGANVLTF.

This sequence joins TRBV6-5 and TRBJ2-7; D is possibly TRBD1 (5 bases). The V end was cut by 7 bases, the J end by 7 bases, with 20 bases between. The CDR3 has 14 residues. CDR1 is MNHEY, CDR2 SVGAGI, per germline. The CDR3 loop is CASMPQQGVGEQYF. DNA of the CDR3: TGTGCCAGCATGCCCCAGCAGGGTGTCGGGGAGCAGTACTTC.

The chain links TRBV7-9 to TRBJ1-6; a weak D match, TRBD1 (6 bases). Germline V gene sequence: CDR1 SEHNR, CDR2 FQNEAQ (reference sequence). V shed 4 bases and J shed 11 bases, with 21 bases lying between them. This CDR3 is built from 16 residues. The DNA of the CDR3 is TGTGCCAGCAGCTCTACAAGAACAGGGAAATGGACACCCCTCCACTTT. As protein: CASSSTRTGKWTPLHF.

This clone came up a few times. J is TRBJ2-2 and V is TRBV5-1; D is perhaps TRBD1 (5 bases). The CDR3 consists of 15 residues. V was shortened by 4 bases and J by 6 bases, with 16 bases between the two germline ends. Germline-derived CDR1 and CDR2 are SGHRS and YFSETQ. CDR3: CASSLDGHGSGELFF. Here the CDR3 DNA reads TGCGCCAGCAGCCTTGACGGACACGGTTCCGGGGAGCTGTTTTTT. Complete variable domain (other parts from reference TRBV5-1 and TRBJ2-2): KAGVTQTPRYLIKTRGQQVTLSCSPISGHRSVSWYQQTPGQGLQFLFEYFSETQRNKGNFPGRFSGRQFSNSRSEMNVSTLELGDSALYLCASSLDGHGSGELFFGEGSRLTVL.

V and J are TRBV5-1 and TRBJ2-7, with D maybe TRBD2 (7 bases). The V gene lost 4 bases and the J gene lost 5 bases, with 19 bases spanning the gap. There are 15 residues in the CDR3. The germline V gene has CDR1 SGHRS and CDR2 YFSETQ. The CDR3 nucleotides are TGCGCCAGCAGCATTACGGGGGGCGCCGGGGACGAGCAGTACGTC. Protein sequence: CASSITGGAGDEQYV.

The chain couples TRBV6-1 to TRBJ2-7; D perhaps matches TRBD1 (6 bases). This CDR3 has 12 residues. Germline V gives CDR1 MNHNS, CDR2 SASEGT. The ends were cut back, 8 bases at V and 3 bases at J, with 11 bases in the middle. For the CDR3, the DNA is TGTGCCAGCCGTAGGGGGATCTACGAGCAGTACGTC. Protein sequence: CASRRGIYEQYV.

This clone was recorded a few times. The CDR3 loop is CASSQDRVATDTQYF. The CDR3, as DNA: TGCGCCAGCAGCCAAGATCGGGTCGCCACAGATACGCAGTATTTT. V gene TRBV4-3 combines with J gene TRBJ2-3, with D uncertain. The CDR3 extends over 15 amino acids. Trimming took off 0 bases at V and 2 bases at J, with 9 bases between the two ends. Looked up from germline, CDR1 is LGHNA and CDR2 is YSLEER.

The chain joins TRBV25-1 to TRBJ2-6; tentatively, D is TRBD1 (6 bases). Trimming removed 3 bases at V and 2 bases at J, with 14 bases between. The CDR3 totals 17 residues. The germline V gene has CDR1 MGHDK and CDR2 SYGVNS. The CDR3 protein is CASSDLQNRAGANVLTF. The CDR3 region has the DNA TGTGCCAGCAGTGACCTTCAGAACAGGGCTGGGGCCAACGTCCTGACTTTC.

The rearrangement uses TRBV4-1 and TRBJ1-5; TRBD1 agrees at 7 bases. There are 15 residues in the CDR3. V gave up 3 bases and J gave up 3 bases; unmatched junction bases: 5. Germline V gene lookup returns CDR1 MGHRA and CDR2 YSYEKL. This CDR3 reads CASSQGDRDNQPQHF. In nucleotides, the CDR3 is TGCGCCAGCAGCCAGGGCGACAGGGACAATCAGCCCCAGCATTTT.

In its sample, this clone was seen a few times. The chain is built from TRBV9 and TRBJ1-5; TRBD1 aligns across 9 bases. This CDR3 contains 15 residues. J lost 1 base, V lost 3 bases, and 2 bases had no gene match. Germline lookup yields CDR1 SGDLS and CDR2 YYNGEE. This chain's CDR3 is CASSGTGASNQPQHF. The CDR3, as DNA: TGTGCCAGCAGCGGGACAGGGGCGAGCAATCAGCCCCAGCATTTT.

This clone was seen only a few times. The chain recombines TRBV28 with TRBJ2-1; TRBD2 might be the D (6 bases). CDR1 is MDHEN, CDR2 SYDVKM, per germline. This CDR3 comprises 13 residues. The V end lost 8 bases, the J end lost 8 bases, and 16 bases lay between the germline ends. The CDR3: CASAPGGGDEQFF. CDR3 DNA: TGTGCCAGCGCCCCAGGCGGCGGGGATGAGCAGTTCTTC.

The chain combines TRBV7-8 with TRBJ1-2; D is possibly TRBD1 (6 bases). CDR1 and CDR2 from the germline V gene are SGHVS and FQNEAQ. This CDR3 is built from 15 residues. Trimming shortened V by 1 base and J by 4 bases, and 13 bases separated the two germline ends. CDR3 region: CASSLDDRPIYGYTF. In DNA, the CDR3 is TGTGCCAGCAGCTTAGACGACAGGCCCATCTATGGCTACACCTTC.

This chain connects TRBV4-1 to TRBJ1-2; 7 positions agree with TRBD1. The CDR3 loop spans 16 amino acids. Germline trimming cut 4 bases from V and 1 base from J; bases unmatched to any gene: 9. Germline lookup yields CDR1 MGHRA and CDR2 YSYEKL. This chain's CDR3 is CASSLRRGQNNYGYTF. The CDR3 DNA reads TGCGCCAGCAGCCTCCGGAGGGGGCAGAATAACTATGGCTACACCTTC.

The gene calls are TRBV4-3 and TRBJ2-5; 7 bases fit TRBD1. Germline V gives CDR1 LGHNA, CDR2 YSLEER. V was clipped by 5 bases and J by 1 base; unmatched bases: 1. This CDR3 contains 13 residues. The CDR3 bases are TGCGCCAGCAGCGGACAGGTCCAAGAGACCCAGTACTTC. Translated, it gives CASSGQVQETQYF.

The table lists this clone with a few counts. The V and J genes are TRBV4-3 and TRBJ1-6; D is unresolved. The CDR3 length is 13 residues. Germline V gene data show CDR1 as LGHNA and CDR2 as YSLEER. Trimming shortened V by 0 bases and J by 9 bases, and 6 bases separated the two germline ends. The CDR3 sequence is CASSQERSSPLHF. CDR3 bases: TGCGCCAGCAGCCAAGAACGGAGTTCACCCCTCCACTTT.

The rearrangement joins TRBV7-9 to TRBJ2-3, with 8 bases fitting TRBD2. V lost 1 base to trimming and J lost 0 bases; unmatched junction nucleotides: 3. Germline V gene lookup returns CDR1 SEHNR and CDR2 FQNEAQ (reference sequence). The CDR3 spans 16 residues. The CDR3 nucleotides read TGTGCCAGCAGCTTAGATGGCGGGGGGAGCACAGATACGCAGTATTTT. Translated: CASSLDGGGSTDTQYF.

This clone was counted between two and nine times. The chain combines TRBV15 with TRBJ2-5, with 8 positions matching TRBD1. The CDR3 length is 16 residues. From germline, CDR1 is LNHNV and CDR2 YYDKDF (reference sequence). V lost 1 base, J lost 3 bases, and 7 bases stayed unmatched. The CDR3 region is CATSRGTGPREETQYF. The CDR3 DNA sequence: TGTGCCACCAGCAGAGGGACAGGGCCCCGGGAAGAGACCCAGTACTTC.

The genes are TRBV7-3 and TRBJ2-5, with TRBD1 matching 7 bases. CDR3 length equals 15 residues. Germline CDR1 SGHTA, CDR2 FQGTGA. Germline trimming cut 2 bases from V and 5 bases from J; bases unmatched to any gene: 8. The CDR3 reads CASSLEKGAKETQYF. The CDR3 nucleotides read TGTGCCAGCAGCTTAGAGAAGGGGGCCAAGGAGACCCAGTACTTC.

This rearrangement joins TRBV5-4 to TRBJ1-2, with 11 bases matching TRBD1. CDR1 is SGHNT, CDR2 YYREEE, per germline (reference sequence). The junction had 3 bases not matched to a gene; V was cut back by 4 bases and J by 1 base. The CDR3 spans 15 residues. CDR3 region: CASSRTGGDNYGYTF. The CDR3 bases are TGTGCCAGCAGCCGGACAGGGGGCGATAACTATGGCTACACCTTC.

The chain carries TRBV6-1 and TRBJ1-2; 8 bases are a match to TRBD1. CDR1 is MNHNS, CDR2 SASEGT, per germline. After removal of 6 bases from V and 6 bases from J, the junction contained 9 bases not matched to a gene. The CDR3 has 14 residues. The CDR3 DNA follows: TGTGCCAGCAGAATCAGGACAGGGTTAAATGGCTACACCTTC. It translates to CASRIRTGLNGYTF.

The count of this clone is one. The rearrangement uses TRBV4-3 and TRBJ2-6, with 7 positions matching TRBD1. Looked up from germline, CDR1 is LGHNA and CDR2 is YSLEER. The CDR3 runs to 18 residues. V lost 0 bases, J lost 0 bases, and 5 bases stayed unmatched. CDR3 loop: CASSQDPAGGSGANVLTF. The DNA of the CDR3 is TGCGCCAGCAGCCAAGATCCCGCAGGGGGCTCTGGGGCCAACGTCCTGACTTTC.

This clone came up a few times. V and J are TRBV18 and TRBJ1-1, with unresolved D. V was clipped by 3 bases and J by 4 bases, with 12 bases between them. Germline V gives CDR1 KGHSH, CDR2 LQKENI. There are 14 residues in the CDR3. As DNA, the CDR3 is TGTGCCAGCTCACCCGGGGAGGGCGGCACTGAAGCTTTCTTT. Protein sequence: CASSPGEGGTEAFF.

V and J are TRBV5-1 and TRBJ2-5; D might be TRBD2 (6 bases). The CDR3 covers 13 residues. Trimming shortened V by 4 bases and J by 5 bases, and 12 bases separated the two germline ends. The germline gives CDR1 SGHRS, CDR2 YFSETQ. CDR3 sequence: CASSIGLRETQYF. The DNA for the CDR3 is TGCGCCAGCAGCATCGGACTAAGGGAGACCCAGTACTTC. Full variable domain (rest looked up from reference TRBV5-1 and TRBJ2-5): KAGVTQTPRYLIKTRGQQVTLSCSPISGHRSVSWYQQTPGQGLQFLFEYFSETQRNKGNFPGRFSGRQFSNSRSEMNVSTLELGDSALYLCASSIGLRETQYFGPGTRLLVL.

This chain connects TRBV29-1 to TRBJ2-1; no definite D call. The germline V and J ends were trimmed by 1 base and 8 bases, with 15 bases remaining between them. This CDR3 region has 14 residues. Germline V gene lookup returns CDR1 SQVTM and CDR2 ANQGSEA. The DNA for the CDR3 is TGCAGCGTTGAAGTAAAGTATTTGGGCGATGAGCAGTTCTTC. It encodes CSVEVKYLGDEQFF.

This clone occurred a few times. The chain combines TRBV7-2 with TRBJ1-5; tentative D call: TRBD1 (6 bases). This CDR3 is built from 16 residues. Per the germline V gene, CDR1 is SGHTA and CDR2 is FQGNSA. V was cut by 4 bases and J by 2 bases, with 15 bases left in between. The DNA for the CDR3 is TGTGCCAGCAGCTCACAGGGTCTCGGGGGCAATCAGCCCCAGCATTTT. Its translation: CASSSQGLGGNQPQHF.

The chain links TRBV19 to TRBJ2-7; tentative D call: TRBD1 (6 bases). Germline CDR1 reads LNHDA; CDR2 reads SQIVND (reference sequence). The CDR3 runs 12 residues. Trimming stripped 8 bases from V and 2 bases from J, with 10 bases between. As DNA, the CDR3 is TGTGCCAGTGCAGGGGCGGCCTACGAGCAGTACTTC. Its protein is CASAGAAYEQYF. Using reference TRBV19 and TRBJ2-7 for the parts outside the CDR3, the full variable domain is DGGITQSPKYLFRKEGQNVTLSCEQNLNHDAMYWYRQDPGQGLRLIYYSQIVNDFQKGDIAEGYSVSREKKESFPLTVTSAQKNPTAFYLCASAGAAYEQYFGPGTRLTVT.

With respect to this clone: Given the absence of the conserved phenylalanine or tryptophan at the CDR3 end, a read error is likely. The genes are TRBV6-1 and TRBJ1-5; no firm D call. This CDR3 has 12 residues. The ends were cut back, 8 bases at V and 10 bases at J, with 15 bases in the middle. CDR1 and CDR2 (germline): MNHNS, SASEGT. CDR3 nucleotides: TGTGCCAGCGCGGAACTGGGAGGACCCCAGCATGTT. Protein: CASAELGGPQHV.